This T cell receptor beta chain was retrieved from a study of CD8 T cells in ankylosing spondylitis. TCRdb reprocessed the 5' RACE reads via MiXCR and lists one record per CDR3 protein. Seen here are 36,000 or so distinct CDR3 sequences, 5.5% to 7.5% observed once, and the top ten hold over 9.5%. The CDR3 loop spans 15 amino acids. Germline CDR1 SGHAT, CDR2 FQNNGV. V lost 4 bases and J lost 2; bases outside the gene matches: 5. The clonotype was recovered from a male donor with ankylosing spondylitis or in good health (not recorded which). V usage is TRBV11-2 and J usage is TRBJ2-3, with 8 bases identical to TRBD2. Sequencing was performed on blood, either unsorted or a sorted T cell fraction (not recorded which). In DNA, the CDR3 is TGTGCCAGCAGCTCGACCGGACTAGCCACAGATACGCAGTATTTT. Translating it yields CASSSTGLATDTQYF.